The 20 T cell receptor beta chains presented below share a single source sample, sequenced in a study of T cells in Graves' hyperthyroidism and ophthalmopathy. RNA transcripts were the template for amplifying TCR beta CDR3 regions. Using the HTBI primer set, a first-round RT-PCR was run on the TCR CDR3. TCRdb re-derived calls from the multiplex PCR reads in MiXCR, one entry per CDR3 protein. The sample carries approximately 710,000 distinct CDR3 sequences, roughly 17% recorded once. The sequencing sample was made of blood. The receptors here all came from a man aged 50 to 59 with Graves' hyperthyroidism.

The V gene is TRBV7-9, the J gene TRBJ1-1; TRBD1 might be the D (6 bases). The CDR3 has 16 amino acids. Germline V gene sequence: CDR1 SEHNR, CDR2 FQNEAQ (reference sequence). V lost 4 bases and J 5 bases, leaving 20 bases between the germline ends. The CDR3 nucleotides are TGTGCCAGCAGCTGGATGGTAGGACAGATCATGACTGAAGCTTTCTTT. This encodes CASSWMVGQIMTEAFF.

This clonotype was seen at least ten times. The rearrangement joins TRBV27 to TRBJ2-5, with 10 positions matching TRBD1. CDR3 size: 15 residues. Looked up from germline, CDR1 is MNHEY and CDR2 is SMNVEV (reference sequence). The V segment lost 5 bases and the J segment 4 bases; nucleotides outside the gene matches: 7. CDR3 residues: CASSARDRGGETQYF. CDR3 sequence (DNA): TGTGCCAGCAGTGCCCGGGACAGGGGAGGAGAGACCCAGTACTTC.

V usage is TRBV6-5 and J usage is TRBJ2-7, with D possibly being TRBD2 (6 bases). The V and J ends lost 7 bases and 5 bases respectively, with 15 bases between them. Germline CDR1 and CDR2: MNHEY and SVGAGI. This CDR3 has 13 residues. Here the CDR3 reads CASTSRLVNEQYF. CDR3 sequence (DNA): TGTGCCAGCACCTCACGACTAGTAAACGAGCAGTACTTC.

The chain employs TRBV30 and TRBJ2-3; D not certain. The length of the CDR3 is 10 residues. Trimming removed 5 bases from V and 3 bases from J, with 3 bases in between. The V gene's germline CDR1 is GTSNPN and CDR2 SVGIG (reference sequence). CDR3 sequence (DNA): TGTGCCTGGGAGACAGATACGCAGTATTTT. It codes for CAWETDTQYF.

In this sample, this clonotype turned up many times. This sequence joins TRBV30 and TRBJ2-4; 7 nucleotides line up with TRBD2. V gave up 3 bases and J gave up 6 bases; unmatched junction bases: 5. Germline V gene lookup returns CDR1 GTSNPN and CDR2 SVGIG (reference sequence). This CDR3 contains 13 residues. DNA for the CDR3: TGTGCCTGGAGGGACAAGCGGGGAAACATTCAGTACTTC. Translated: CAWRDKRGNIQYF.

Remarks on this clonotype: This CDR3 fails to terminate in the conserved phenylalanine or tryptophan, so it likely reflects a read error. The DNA for the CDR3 is TGTGCCAGCAGCTTAGTACGGACCTACGAGCAGTACCTC. As protein: CASSLVRTYEQYL. V and J are TRBV11-2 and TRBJ2-7; D not resolved. CDR1 SGHAT and CDR2 FQNNGV come from the germline V gene. V was shortened by 1 base and J by 2 bases, with 6 bases between the two germline ends. The CDR3 is 13 amino acids.

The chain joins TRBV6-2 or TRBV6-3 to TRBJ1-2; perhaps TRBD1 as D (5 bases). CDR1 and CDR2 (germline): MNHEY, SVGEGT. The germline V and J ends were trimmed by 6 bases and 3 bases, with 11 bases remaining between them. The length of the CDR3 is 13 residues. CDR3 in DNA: TGTGCCAGCAGCCTTAGGGACCACTATGGCTACACCTTC. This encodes CASSLRDHYGYTF.

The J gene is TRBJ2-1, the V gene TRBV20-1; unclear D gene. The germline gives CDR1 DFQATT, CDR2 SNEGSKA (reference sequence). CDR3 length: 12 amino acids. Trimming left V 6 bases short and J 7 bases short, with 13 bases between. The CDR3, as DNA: TGCAGTGCCGATCCGAGTAGTAATGAGCAGTTCTTC. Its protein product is CSADPSSNEQFF.

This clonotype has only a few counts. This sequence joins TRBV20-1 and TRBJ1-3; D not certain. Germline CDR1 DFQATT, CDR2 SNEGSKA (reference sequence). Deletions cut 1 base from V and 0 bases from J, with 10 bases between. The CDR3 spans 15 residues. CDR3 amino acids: CSARAGVLSGNTIYF. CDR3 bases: TGCAGTGCTAGAGCTGGGGTTCTCTCTGGAAACACCATATATTTT.

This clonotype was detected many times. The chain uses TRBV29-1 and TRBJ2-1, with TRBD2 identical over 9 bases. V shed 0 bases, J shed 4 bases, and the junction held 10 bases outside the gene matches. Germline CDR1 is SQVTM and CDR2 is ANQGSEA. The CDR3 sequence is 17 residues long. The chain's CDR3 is CSVEDNRPSGKYNEQFF. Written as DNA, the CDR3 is TGCAGCGTTGAAGATAACAGGCCTAGCGGGAAGTACAATGAGCAGTTCTTC.

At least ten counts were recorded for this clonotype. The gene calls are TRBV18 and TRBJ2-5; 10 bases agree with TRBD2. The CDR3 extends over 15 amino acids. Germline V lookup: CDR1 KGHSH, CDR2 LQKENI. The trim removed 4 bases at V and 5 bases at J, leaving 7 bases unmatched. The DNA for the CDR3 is TGTGCCAGCTCACTCTTCCAGCGGGAGGGGGAGACCCAGTACTTC. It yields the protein CASSLFQREGETQYF.

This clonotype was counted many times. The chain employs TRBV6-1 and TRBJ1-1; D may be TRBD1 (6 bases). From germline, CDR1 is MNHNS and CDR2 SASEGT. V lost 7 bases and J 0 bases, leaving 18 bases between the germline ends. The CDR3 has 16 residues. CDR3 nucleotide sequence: TGTGCCAGCATTTTTACCCAGGGGCGAATGAACACTGAAGCTTTCTTT. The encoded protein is CASIFTQGRMNTEAFF.

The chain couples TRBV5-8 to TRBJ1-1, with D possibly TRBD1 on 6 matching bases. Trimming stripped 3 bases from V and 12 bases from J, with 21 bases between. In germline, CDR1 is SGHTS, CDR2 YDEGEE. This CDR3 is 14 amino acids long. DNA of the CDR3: TGTGCCAGCAGCTCGAAAAAACACAGGGCTACAACTTTCTTT. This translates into CASSSKKHRATTFF.

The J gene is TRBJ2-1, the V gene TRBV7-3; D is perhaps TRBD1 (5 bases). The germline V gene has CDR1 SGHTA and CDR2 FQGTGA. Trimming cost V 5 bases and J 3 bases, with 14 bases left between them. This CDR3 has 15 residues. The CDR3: CASSQSRQSYNEQFF. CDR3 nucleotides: TGTGCCAGCAGCCAATCGAGACAGAGCTACAATGAGCAGTTCTTC.

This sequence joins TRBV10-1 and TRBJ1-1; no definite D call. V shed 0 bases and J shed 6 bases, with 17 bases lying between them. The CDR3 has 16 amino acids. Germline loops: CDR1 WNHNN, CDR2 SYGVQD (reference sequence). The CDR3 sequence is CASSESGSYEVAEAFF. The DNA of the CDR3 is TGCGCCAGCAGTGAGTCTGGGTCCTACGAAGTCGCTGAAGCTTTCTTT.

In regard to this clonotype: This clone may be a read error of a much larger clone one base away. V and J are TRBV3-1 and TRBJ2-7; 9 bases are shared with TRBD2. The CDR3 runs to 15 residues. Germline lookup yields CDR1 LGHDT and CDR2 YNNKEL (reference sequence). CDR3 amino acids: CASSQDDSTSGERYF. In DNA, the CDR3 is TGTGCCAGCAGCCAAGATGATTCGACTAGCGGCGAGCGGTACTTC.

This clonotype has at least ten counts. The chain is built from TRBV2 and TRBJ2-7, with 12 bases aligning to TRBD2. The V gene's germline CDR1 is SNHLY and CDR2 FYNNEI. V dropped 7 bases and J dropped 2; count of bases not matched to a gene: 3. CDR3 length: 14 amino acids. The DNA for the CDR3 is TGTGCCAGCAACGGACTAGCGGGAACCTACGAGCAGTACTTC. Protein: CASNGLAGTYEQYF.

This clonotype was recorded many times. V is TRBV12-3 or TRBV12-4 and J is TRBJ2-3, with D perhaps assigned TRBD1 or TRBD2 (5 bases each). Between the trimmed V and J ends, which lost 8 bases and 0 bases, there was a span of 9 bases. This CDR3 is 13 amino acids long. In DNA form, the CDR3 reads TGTGCCAGCTCCGGGGCTAGCACAGATACGCAGTATTTT. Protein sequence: CASSGASTDTQYF.

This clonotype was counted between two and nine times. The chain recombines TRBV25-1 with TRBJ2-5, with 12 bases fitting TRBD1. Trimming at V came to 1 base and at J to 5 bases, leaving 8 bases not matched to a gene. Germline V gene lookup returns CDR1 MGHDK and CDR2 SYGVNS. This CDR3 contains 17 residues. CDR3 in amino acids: CASSELGTGGRGETQYF. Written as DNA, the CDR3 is TGTGCCAGCAGTGAATTAGGGACAGGGGGCCGAGGGGAGACCCAGTACTTC.

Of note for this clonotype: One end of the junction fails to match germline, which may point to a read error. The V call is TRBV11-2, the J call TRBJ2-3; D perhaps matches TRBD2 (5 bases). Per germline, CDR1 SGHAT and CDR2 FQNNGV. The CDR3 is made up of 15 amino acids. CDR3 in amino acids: CASSLGSGSTDTQCF. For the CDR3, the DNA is TGTGCCAGCAGCTTAGGGAGCGGTAGCACCGATACGCAGTGTTTT.